This TCR beta chain comes out of a study of blood T cells in healthy people across ages. Germline-derived CDR1 and CDR2 are KGHSH and LQKENI. The CDR3 contains 13 residues. This clonotype was counted a single time. The antigen is not known. One junction end disagrees with the germline gene, perhaps due to a read error. Study-wide results and caveats: Per million T cells, TCR beta diversity dropped about linearly as age rose. Unsorted PBMC material precluded a definitive naive versus antigen-experienced comparison.

The second PCR ran about 6 to 11 cycles with a sample-barcoded 5' primer and J-beta primers. Unique molecular identifiers of 12 random nucleotides labeled each cDNA. Each CDR3 protein gets one entry after TCRdb re-called the 5' RACE reads with MiXCR. Of some 1.5 million distinct CDR3 sequences in the sample, approximately 28% were seen once. The sample taken for sequencing was blood. The genes are TRBV18 and TRBJ2-5; D possibly corresponds to TRBD1 (6 bases). The TCR comes from a woman between 25 and 40 years old in good health. The DNA of the CDR3 is TGTACCAGCTCATTACAGGGCCGGGAGACCCAGTACTTC. Translating gives CTSSLQGRETQYF.